The T cell receptor beta chain described here comes from a study of identical twins. The study, taken as a whole, reports: Out-of-frame alpha sequences common to twins were enriched for low generation probability. Abundant beta clonotypes from cord blood bore fewer insertions; memory repertoires lacked this pattern. Invariant cells of the MAIT and iNKT types might have partly distorted the zero-insertion analyses.

Template switching created a universal primer site, and the cDNA included unique molecular identifiers. TCRdb reprocessed the 5' RACE reads with MiXCR, giving one entry per CDR3 protein. The table lists some 1,600,000 distinct CDR3 sequences, about 32% of them singletons. As to this clonotype: The antigen remains undetermined. One junction end does not reproduce the germline sequence, and a read error may be involved.

The CDR3 has 15 residues. The germline CDR1 and CDR2 sequences are SGHTA and FQGNSA. This clonotype was sampled from a newborn girl in good health. This sequence joins TRBV7-2 and TRBJ1-2; tentative D call: TRBD1 (5 bases). The sample taken for sequencing was cord blood. CDR3 nucleotide sequence: TGTGCCGGCAGCCCCGCGGGGGGATCTAACTATGGCTACACCTTC. Amino acid sequence: CAGSPAGGSNYGYTF.